These 14 T cell receptor beta chains originate from one sample sequenced in a study of blood T cell repertoires in COVID-19. The protocol was immunoSEQ multiplex PCR, while the TCRdb copy is restricted to in-frame clones and leaves out a portion. Of about 250,000 clones in the sample, around 82% were seen once. Sample: peripheral blood. The receptors stem from a man in his forties with active or convalescent COVID-19.

The chain is built from TRBV30 and TRBJ1-1; D not certain. Trimming removed 2 bases from V and 8 bases from J, with 9 bases in between. CDR1 and CDR2 from the germline V gene are GTSNPN and SVGIG (reference sequence). The CDR3 sequence is 11 residues long. CDR3 region: CAWSPQLEAFF. CDR3 nucleotide sequence: TGTGCCTGGAGTCCCCAACTAGAAGCTTTCTTT.

This clone was picked up one time. The chain combines TRBV24-1 with TRBJ2-5; maybe TRBD2 (5 bases). The CDR3 totals 13 residues. Trimming took 7 bases from V and 5 from J, leaving 13 bases between them. In germline, CDR1 is KGHDR, CDR2 SFDVKD. The chain's CDR3 is CATRGAGVETQYF. CDR3 DNA sequence: TGTGCCACCAGGGGCGCGGGCGTGGAGACCCAGTACTTC.

This clone came up a few times. The J gene is TRBJ2-7, the V gene TRBV12-5, with 10 bases fitting TRBD2. The CDR3 runs 15 residues. The germline gives CDR1 LGHNT, CDR2 FRNRAP. Trimming removed 1 base from V and 4 bases from J; junction bases left unmatched: 4. The CDR3 protein is CASGLGLAGEYEQYF. CDR3 DNA sequence: TGTGCTAGTGGTTTGGGTCTAGCGGGAGAATACGAGCAGTACTTC.

The V and J genes are TRBV6-2 or TRBV6-3 and TRBJ2-7; 7 nucleotides agree with TRBD2. The junction had 9 bases not matched to a gene; V was cut back by 4 bases and J by 0 bases. The CDR3 runs to 16 residues. Germline assignment: CDR1 MNHEY and CDR2 SVGEGT. This CDR3 is CASSFQTSRSSYEQYF. CDR3 DNA sequence: TGTGCCAGCAGTTTCCAGACTAGCCGTAGCTCCTACGAGCAGTACTTC.

The chain's CDR3 is CATSDFGGPNEQFF. In nucleotides, the CDR3 is TGTGCCACCAGTGATTTCGGGGGGCCCAATGAGCAGTTCTTC. The rearrangement links TRBV24-1 to TRBJ2-1; D possibly corresponds to TRBD2 (7 bases). CDR1 and CDR2 from the germline V gene are KGHDR and SFDVKD. The germline V and J ends were trimmed by 1 base and 6 bases, with 9 bases remaining between them. There are 14 residues in the CDR3.

The rearrangement joins TRBV7-9 to TRBJ1-2; D is perhaps TRBD1 (5 bases). The CDR3 runs to 14 residues. CDR1 is SEHNR and CDR2 is FQNEAQ in the germline V gene (reference sequence). The ends were cut back, 2 bases at V and 8 bases at J, with 15 bases in the middle. Written as DNA, the CDR3 is TGTGCCAGCAGCTTAAGAGGGTCGGGGGAAGGCTACACCTTC. This codes for CASSLRGSGEGYTF. Looking up the rest from reference TRBV7-9 and TRBJ1-2 gives the full variable domain: DTGVSQNPRHKITKRGQNVTFRCDPISEHNRLYWYRQTLGQGPEFLTYFQNEAQLEKSRLLSDRFSAERPKGSFSTLEIQRTEQGDSAMYLCASSLRGSGEGYTFGSGTRLTVV.

V is TRBV2 and J is TRBJ1-4; a possible D gene is TRBD1 (5 bases). Per germline, CDR1 SNHLY and CDR2 FYNNEI. This CDR3 region has 15 residues. V shed 7 bases and J shed 1 base, with 13 bases lying between them. The CDR3 DNA reads TGTGCCAGCAAGGCAGGGTTTGGAACTAATGAAAAACTGTTTTTT. It specifies CASKAGFGTNEKLFF.

The chain is built from TRBV12-5 and TRBJ2-1; TRBD1 matches at 8 bases. This CDR3 region has 16 residues. Trimming cost V 6 bases and J 4 bases; bases outside gene matches: 11. Per germline, CDR1 LGHNT and CDR2 FRNRAP. The CDR3, as DNA: TGTGCTAGTGGCCCCGCCGGGACAGGTCGATACAATGAGCAGTTCTTC. This sequence encodes CASGPAGTGRYNEQFF.

The rearrangement uses TRBV7-2 and TRBJ2-7; tentative D call: TRBD1 (5 bases). With 6 bases removed from V and 3 bases from J, the gap between germline ends came to 9 bases. The CDR3 covers 12 residues. Germline CDR1 is SGHTA and CDR2 is FQGNSA. DNA for the CDR3: TGTGCCAGCAGTCGACAGTTCTACGAGCAGTACTTC. Protein sequence: CASSRQFYEQYF.

In the case of this clone: Other DNA sequences within the sample encode an identical CDR3. The V gene is TRBV19, the J gene TRBJ2-7, with D perhaps matching TRBD1 (6 bases). In germline, CDR1 is LNHDA, CDR2 SQIVND (reference sequence). V shed 4 bases and J shed 1 base, with 8 bases lying between them. The CDR3 is 13 amino acids. CDR3 coding DNA: TGTGCCAGTAGTACAGGACAGTCCTACGAGCAGTACTTC. It translates to CASSTGQSYEQYF.

The V call is TRBV9, the J call TRBJ1-3; D gene unclear. This CDR3 spans 15 amino acids. Between the trimmed V and J ends, which lost 0 bases and 3 bases, there was a span of 10 bases. Germline V gene sequence: CDR1 SGDLS, CDR2 YYNGEE. The CDR3 is CASSVDGTGGNTIYF. DNA for the CDR3: TGTGCCAGCAGCGTAGACGGAACGGGTGGAAACACCATATATTTT.

The chain uses TRBV29-1 and TRBJ1-2; 8 nucleotides agree with TRBD1. Germline assignment: CDR1 SQVTM and CDR2 ANQGSEA. J gave up 6 bases and V 6 bases, and 6 bases lay outside the gene matches. The CDR3 loop spans 12 amino acids. The CDR3 region is CSVAGGLDGYTF. The CDR3 DNA follows: TGCAGCGTCGCAGGGGGCCTCGATGGCTACACCTTC.

This clone has only a few counts. The chain uses TRBV30 and TRBJ2-1, with a weak D call TRBD2 (7 bases). V lost 8 bases to trimming and J lost 2 bases, with 19 bases between them. Germline values: CDR1 GTSNPN, CDR2 SVGIG (reference sequence). The CDR3 is made up of 15 amino acids. CDR3 loop: CAARAGDTTYNEQFF. Written as DNA, the CDR3 is TGTGCCGCCCGGGCGGGGGACACAACCTACAATGAGCAGTTCTTC. Based on the CDR3 plus reference TRBV30 and TRBJ2-1, the full variable domain is SQTIHQWPATLVQPVGSPLSLECTVEGTSNPNLYWYRQAAGRGLQLLFYSVGIGQISSEVPQNLSASRPQDRQFILSSKKLLLSDSGFYLCAARAGDTTYNEQFFGPGTRLTVL.

The V and J genes are TRBV6-1 and TRBJ1-2; 7 positions agree with TRBD1. J was trimmed by 3 bases and V by 5 bases; bases with no gene match: 9. Looked up from germline, CDR1 is MNHNS and CDR2 is SASEGT. There are 15 residues in the CDR3. The CDR3, as DNA: TGTGCCAGCAGTTCAGACAGGGAGCTACACTATGGCTACACCTTC. It yields the protein CASSSDRELHYGYTF.